This T cell receptor beta chain was captured by sequencing in a study of T cells in Graves' hyperthyroidism and ophthalmopathy (dated by TCRdb to the late 2010s). At the level of the whole study: Peripheral blood was sampled at the time of initial diagnosis, prior to any treatment. A discovery cohort of around 98 patients, approximately 45 with Graves' ophthalmopathy and approximately 60 with stable Graves' hyperthyroidism, was used to find distinguishing TCR V-J signatures. Whether ophthalmopathy could be predicted prospectively was tested in an independent validation cohort made up of roughly 19 hyperthyroidism patients plus 17 patients who later progressed to ophthalmopathy. The 75 to 100 discovery patients were randomly divided into training and test sets at a 7:3 ratio. In more than 5 Graves' hyperthyroidism patients, the study also compared T-cell repertoires from thyroid tissue with T-cell repertoires from blood. Following sampling, methimazole starting at 30 mg daily was given to hyperthyroidism patients, and high-dose intravenous methylprednisolone was given to ophthalmopathy patients. TCR Vbeta CDR3 sequencing of approximately 140 peripheral blood samples (about 45 ophthalmopathy, roughly 74 hyperthyroidism and around 17 progressor patients) is reported in the paper.

Amplification of TCR beta CDR3 regions was carried out from RNA transcripts. The TCR CDR3 was subjected to a first round of RT-PCR using the HTBI primer set and the Qiagen OneStep RT-PCR kit. Libraries were constructed in a second round of multiplex PCR, after which size selection and purification were performed. Sequencing of the libraries was done on an Illumina HiSeq2000 using paired-end 100 bp reads. In the paper's pipeline: SOAPnuke was used to process the raw data, throwing out any read that contained adapters or uncalled bases, had a mean Phred below 15, or lacked an exact constant-primer or identifier match. COPE v1.2.5 was used to merge high-quality paired reads, and clonotypes were defined as unique nucleotide sequences. Clonotypes were aligned to IMGT TRBV, TRBD and TRBJ reference segments using MiTCR v1.1. The analysis was restricted to V-J combinations with a frequency above 0.0001, which together covered just over 99% of the repertoires. A TCS score was defined as the ratio of F50 (clonal expansion) to E x V (chaos), with BLOSUM62-based TCRdist applied between CDR3 peptides within each V-J. Welch's t-statistics and random forest reduced around 520 V-J features to 10 to 15, which were used in a naive Bayes classifier (R e1071). TCRdb trimmed public reads at Q25 via fastp, called clones via MiXCR and kept in-frame beta chains. Entries that share a CDR3 protein sequence are merged under the most common genes and DNA. TCRdb's processing, not the authors', yielded these V and J calls. The sample records around 450,000 distinct CDR3 sequences, around a sixth of which are singletons. The ten top clones hold roughly an eighth of the sample.

This clonotype has ten or more counts. Its antigen is unknown. Base qualities were left out, and no much larger clone turns up one base away. For CDR1 and CDR2, the germline V gene (reference sequence) lists DFQATT and SNEGSKA. Including the terminal cysteine and phenylalanine, the CDR3 comprises 14 residues. Only the CDR3 DNA stays, 42 bases, in frame from base 1. V is shortened by 4 bases, J by 6 bases, and the region joining them spans 19 bases. The paper's findings and limits, for the study overall: In validation, the model predicted progression to ophthalmopathy a median of approximately 6.6 months before onset, with 65% to 71% sensitivity and about 75% specificity. Most expanded thyroid clonotypes (frequency above 0.001) were also found in blood, which suggests that blood repertoires may mirror thyroid immune responses. In cross-validation, a model built on a 13 V-J signature told ophthalmopathy apart from stable hyperthyroidism with over 85% sensitivity and 81% to 82% specificity, and in testing the same model reached 80%/75%. Sample size was not statistically predetermined, and investigators were not blinded to group allocation.

A patient counted as having stable Graves' hyperthyroidism if no progression to ophthalmopathy occurred over 18 months of follow-up. Hyperthyroidism patients were newly diagnosed, had a disease duration of under 2 months, and were aged 18 to 65 years. Exclusion was applied to patients with uncontrolled infections, other autoimmune diseases, pregnancy or lactation. Diagnoses relied on clinical symptoms, serum thyroxine and TRAb, thyroid ultrasound and orbital computed tomography. PBMCs were separated from approximately 9.9 ml of fresh peripheral blood using Ficoll-Paque density gradient centrifugation. Total RNA was extracted with Trizol reagent, and quality was checked on an Agilent 2100 Bioanalyzer.

The sample taken for sequencing was blood. The clonotype originates from a woman aged 18-29 years with Graves' hyperthyroidism. The rearranged segments are TRBV20-1 and TRBJ2-7; the D segment cannot be called with confidence. The CDR3 loop reads CSATEEYYGIEQYF. The nucleotide sequence is given as TGCAGTGCTACGGAAGAGTACTACGGAATCGAGCAGTACTTC.